Detailed here is one T cell receptor (beta chain). The sample belongs to a study of PD-L1 blockade in urothelial cancer. About the research overall: Prior chemotherapy ranged from 0 to 3 regimens per patient. Blood analysis took place 3 weeks (second dose) and 6 weeks after treatment start.

The protocol was immunoSEQ multiplex PCR, while the TCRdb copy is restricted to in-frame clones and leaves out a portion. This table has some 110,000 clones, approximately 90% appearing once. This CDR3 comprises 16 residues. With V trimmed by 0 bases and J by 3 bases, 9 bases remained unmatched. CDR1 SGHRS and CDR2 YFSETQ come from the germline V gene. Specified time point: peripheral blood 6 weeks after treatment start. The diagnosis in patients was locally advanced or metastatic urothelial carcinoma. The receptor was isolated from a man aged 55 to 70 with urothelial cancer. The sequencing here drew on PBMCs, taken around atezolizumab (anti-PD-L1) treatment. The rearrangement uses TRBV5-1 and TRBJ2-7; 7 bases align to TRBD2. CDR3 bases: TGCGCCAGCAGCTTGGCCCTAACTAGCGCAGTCTACGAGCAGTACTTC. This gives the protein CASSLALTSAVYEQYF.